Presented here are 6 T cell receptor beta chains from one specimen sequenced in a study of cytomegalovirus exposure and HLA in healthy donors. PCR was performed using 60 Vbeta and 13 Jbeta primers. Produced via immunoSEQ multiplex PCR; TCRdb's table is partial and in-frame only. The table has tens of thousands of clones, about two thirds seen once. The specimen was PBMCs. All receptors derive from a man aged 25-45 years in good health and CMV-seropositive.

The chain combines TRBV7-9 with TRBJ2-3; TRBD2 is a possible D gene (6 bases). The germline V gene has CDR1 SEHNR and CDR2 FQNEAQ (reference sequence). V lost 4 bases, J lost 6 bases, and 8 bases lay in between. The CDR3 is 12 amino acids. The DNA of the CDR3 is TGTGCCAGCAGCTCGGGGGTGGATACGCAGTATTTT. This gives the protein CASSSGVDTQYF.

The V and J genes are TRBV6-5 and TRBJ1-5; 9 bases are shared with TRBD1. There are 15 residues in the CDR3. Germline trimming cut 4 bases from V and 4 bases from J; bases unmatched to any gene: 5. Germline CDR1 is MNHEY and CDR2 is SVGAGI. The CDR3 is CASSSGQGLNQPQHF. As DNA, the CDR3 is TGTGCCAGCAGTTCCGGACAGGGGCTTAATCAGCCCCAGCATTTT.

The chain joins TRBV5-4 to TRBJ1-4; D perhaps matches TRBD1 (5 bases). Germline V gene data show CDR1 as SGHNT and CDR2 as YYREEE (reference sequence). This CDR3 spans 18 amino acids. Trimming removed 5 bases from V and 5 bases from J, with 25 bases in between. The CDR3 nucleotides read TGTGCCAGCAGTACTAACGGTATGGGGACTCGCGGGAATGAAAAACTGTTTTTT. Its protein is CASSTNGMGTRGNEKLFF.

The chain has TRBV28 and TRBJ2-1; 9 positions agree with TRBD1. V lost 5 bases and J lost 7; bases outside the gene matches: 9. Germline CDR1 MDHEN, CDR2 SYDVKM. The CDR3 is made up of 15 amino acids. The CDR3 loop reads CASSPGGQGVNEQFF. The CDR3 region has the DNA TGTGCCAGCAGTCCCGGGGGACAGGGCGTTAATGAGCAGTTCTTC.

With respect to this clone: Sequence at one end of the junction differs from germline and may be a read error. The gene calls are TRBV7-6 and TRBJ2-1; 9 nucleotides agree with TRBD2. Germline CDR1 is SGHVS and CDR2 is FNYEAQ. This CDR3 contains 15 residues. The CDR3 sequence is CASSVAGVIYNEQFF. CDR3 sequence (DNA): TGTGCCAGCAGCGTAGCGGGAGTTATTTACAATGAGCAGTTCTTC.

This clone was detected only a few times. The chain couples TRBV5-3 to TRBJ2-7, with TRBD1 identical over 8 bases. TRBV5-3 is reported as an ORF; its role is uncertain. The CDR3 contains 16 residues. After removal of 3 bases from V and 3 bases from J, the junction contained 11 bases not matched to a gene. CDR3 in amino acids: CARSYGQGRVLYEQYF. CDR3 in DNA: TGTGCCAGAAGCTATGGACAGGGTAGGGTCCTCTACGAGCAGTACTTC.